The 13 T cell receptor beta chains listed next were all sequenced from one sample in a study of response to subunit inactivated influenza vaccine. In TCRdb, the RT-PCR reads were re-called with MiXCR into one record per CDR3 protein. The table shows 600,000 to 700,000 distinct CDR3 sequences, with 14% occurring only once. The source was PBMCs from blood, collected roughly 2 weeks before vaccination. Receptor source: a man aged 45-65 years who received an inactivated influenza vaccine.

This chain connects TRBV29-1 to TRBJ2-5; 11 bases are shared with TRBD2. V was clipped by 4 bases and J by 1 base; unmatched bases: 8. Germline V lookup: CDR1 SQVTM, CDR2 ANQGSEA. CDR3 size: 16 residues. CDR3 nucleotide sequence: TGCAGCGTTGTCTTCCCTAGCGGGGGGACCCAAGAGACCCAGTACTTC. Encoded protein: CSVVFPSGGTQETQYF.

This clonotype was recorded a few times. V usage is TRBV10-3 and J usage is TRBJ2-5; 10 bases map to TRBD2. V shed 8 bases and J 1 base; nucleotides not matched to a gene: 10. Germline CDR1 reads ENHRY; CDR2 reads SYGVKD. The CDR3 covers 16 residues. The CDR3 nucleotides read TGTGCCATCCGGTCCTCTAGCGGGGGACTCCAAGAGACCCAGTACTTC. Translated: CAIRSSSGGLQETQYF.

The chain combines TRBV7-8 with TRBJ2-1, with D perhaps matching TRBD2 (6 bases). There are 16 residues in the CDR3. The V gene lost 1 base and the J gene lost 2 bases, with 12 bases spanning the gap. CDR1 and CDR2 from the germline V gene are SGHVS and FQNEAQ. In DNA form, the CDR3 reads TGTGCCAGCAGCTTAGTTAGCGGAACTACCTACAATGAGCAGTTCTTC. Translating gives CASSLVSGTTYNEQFF.

This clonotype showed up just a few times. The chain joins TRBV28 to TRBJ2-7, with 7 nucleotides matching TRBD2. The trim removed 7 bases at V and 2 bases at J, leaving 5 bases unmatched. The germline CDR1 and CDR2 sequences are MDHEN and SYDVKM. This CDR3 has 13 residues. The CDR3, as DNA: TGTGCCAGCACGGGGGGTTTGGCCTACGAGCAGTACTTC. Protein sequence: CASTGGLAYEQYF.

This clonotype has a count of ten or more. The chain joins TRBV20-1 to TRBJ2-7; TRBD1 matches at 7 bases. This CDR3 comprises 11 residues. Germline V gene lookup returns CDR1 DFQATT and CDR2 SNEGSKA (reference sequence). The CDR3 DNA reads TGCAGCGCCCTACAGGGGTACGAGCAGTACTTC. It specifies CSALQGYEQYF.

There are a few counts of this clonotype. CDR3 in amino acids: CASSQEGWTSGRMDEQFF. The CDR3 DNA reads as TGTGCCAGCAGCCAAGAAGGATGGACTAGCGGGAGAATGGATGAGCAGTTCTTC. The genes are TRBV14 and TRBJ2-1, with 13 bases aligning to TRBD2. CDR1 SGHDN and CDR2 FVKESK come from the germline V gene. The J segment lost 8 bases and the V segment lost 0 bases, leaving 10 bases of the junction unmatched. There are 18 residues in the CDR3.

The chain employs TRBV6-1 and TRBJ2-5; D is possibly TRBD2 (6 bases). This CDR3 is built from 15 residues. With 6 bases removed from V and 9 bases from J, the gap between germline ends came to 23 bases. Per germline, CDR1 MNHNS and CDR2 SASEGT. The chain's CDR3 is CASRPSDRPLAAQYF. The CDR3 bases are TGTGCCAGCAGACCTTCAGACAGACCGTTAGCGGCCCAGTACTTC.

This clonotype was counted between two and nine times. This chain connects TRBV6-5 to TRBJ2-2, with 9 bases identical to TRBD2. The V segment lost 4 bases and the J segment 4 bases; nucleotides outside the gene matches: 4. Germline assignment: CDR1 MNHEY and CDR2 SVGAGI. The CDR3 sequence is 15 residues long. The CDR3 coding sequence is TGTGCCAGCAGTTTTCTAGCGGGGCGCACCGGGGAGCTGTTTTTT. It specifies CASSFLAGRTGELFF.

This clonotype appeared a few times. V is TRBV20-1 and J is TRBJ1-1, with D unclear. The CDR3 totals 13 residues. Per the germline V gene, CDR1 is DFQATT and CDR2 is SNEGSKA (reference sequence). V gave up 6 bases and J gave up 1 base, with 12 bases separating them. DNA of the CDR3: TGCAGTGCAAAACGGACGGCGAACACTGAAGCTTTCTTT. Protein product: CSAKRTANTEAFF.

This chain links TRBV12-5 with TRBJ2-3; D is undetermined. The V gene lost 1 base and the J gene lost 1 base, with 9 bases spanning the gap. The CDR3 extends over 15 amino acids. Germline V gene data show CDR1 as LGHNT and CDR2 as FRNRAP. The CDR3: CASGLGGVGTDTQYF. In nucleotides, the CDR3 is TGTGCTAGTGGTTTGGGAGGAGTCGGCACAGATACGCAGTATTTT.

This chain connects TRBV20-1 to TRBJ2-7, with D hard to call. CDR3 length: 11 residues. Germline-derived CDR1 and CDR2 are DFQATT and SNEGSKA (reference sequence). Trimming removed 5 bases from V and 8 bases from J, with 13 bases in between. For the CDR3, the DNA is TGCAGTGCTGGATTGACACCTCAGCAGTACTTC. It translates to CSAGLTPQQYF.

J is TRBJ2-3 and V is TRBV5-1, with D possibly matching TRBD2 (7 bases). The germline V and J ends were trimmed by 8 bases and 0 bases, with 13 bases remaining between them. CDR1 and CDR2 (germline): SGHRS, YFSETQ. This CDR3 has 14 residues. DNA of the CDR3: TGCGCCAGTTCGGCGGGGGCTAGCACAGATACGCAGTATTTT. The encoded protein is CASSAGASTDTQYF.

This clonotype showed up just a few times. This sequence joins TRBV7-2 and TRBJ2-4, with D maybe TRBD2 (6 bases). V was trimmed by 5 bases and J by 14 bases, leaving 13 bases between them. The CDR3 has 11 residues. CDR1 is SGHTA and CDR2 is FQGNSA in the germline V gene. CDR3 protein: CASSPGLGEYF. For the CDR3, the DNA is TGTGCCAGCAGCCCGGGACTGGGAGAGTACTTC.